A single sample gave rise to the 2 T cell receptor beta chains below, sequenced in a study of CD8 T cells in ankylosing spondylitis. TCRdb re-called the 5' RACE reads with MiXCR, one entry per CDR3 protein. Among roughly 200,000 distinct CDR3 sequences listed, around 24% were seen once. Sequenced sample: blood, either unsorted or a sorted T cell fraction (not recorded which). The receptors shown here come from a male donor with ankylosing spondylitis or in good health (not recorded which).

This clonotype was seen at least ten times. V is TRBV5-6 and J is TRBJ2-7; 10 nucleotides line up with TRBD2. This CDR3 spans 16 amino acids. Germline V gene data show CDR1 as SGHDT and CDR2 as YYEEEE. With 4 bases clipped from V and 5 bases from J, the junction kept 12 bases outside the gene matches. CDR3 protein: CASSHRKREGLDEQYF. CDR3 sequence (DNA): TGTGCCAGCAGCCACCGAAAGCGGGAGGGCCTGGACGAGCAGTACTTC.

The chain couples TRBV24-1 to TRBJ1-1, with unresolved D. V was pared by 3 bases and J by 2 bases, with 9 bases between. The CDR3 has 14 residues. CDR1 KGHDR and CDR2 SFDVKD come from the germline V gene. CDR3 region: CATSDPRANTEAFF. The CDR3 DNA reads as TGTGCCACCAGTGATCCCCGGGCTAACACTGAAGCTTTCTTT.